This TCR beta chain was captured in a study of cytomegalovirus exposure and HLA in healthy donors. About this clone: Its antigen is unknown.

In the PCR, 60 Vbeta and 13 Jbeta primers were used. Only in-frame clones appear in the TCRdb table, and some are missing; sequencing was by immunoSEQ multiplex PCR. The sample holds about 150,000 clones, about two thirds seen once. The CDR3 totals 15 residues. Unmatched junction bases numbered 10, after V lost 4 bases and J lost 3 bases. Germline CDR1 and CDR2: SQVTM and ANQGSEA. Points from the study as a whole: Among the most significant clusters, several appeared linked to common viral pathogens in a later analysis.

The clonotype originates from a man aged 45-65 years in good health and CMV-seropositive. Sequencing used PBMCs. The chain combines TRBV29-1 with TRBJ1-2; 8 nucleotides align to TRBD1. The CDR3 here is CSVVPRTGTDYGYTF. The CDR3 nucleotides are TGCAGCGTTGTTCCCCGGACAGGGACCGACTATGGCTACACCTTC.